The 5 T cell receptor beta chains presented below share a single source sample, sequenced in a study of Ad26.COV2.S vaccination and SARS-CoV-2 variants. Treatment specified: roughly 20 received Ad26.COV2.S at low or high dose, single or two shots; 5 received placebo; per-sample allocation not given. Samples were taken on day 63 after the first vaccine or placebo injection. The method was immunoSEQ multiplex PCR; TCRdb's version includes in-frame clones alone and lacks a portion of them. The sample has 200,000 to 250,000 clones; over 75% are singletons. This material consisted of peripheral blood, taken in a trial of Ad26.COV2.S vaccine versus placebo. The receptors stem from a person between 18 and 65 years old who received the Ad26.COV2.S COVID-19 vaccine or a placebo.

The chain employs TRBV29-1 and TRBJ2-3, with D perhaps being TRBD1 or TRBD2 (5 bases each). This CDR3 spans 14 amino acids. The V gene lost 1 base and the J gene lost 4 bases, with 12 bases spanning the gap. Germline CDR1 reads SQVTM; CDR2 reads ANQGSEA. This CDR3 is CSVEASGGADTQYF. The CDR3 region has the DNA TGCAGCGTTGAAGCCTCTGGGGGAGCAGATACGCAGTATTTT.

This clone was detected a few times. This sequence joins TRBV3-1 (or the pseudogene TRBV3-2) and TRBJ2-7; 9 positions match TRBD1. V shed 4 bases and J 4 bases; nucleotides not matched to a gene: 8. Germline V CDR1 and CDR2: LGHDT, YNNKEL (reference sequence). The CDR3 is made up of 15 amino acids. CDR3 sequence: CASSRATGGLYEQYF. CDR3 nucleotide sequence: TGTGCCAGCAGCCGAGCGACAGGGGGACTGTACGAGCAGTACTTC.

The chain has TRBV28 and TRBJ1-1; D is perhaps TRBD1 (5 bases). The CDR3 totals 17 residues. The ends were cut back, 1 base at V and 0 bases at J, with 15 bases in the middle. CDR1 is MDHEN and CDR2 is SYDVKM in the germline V gene. In nucleotides, the CDR3 is TGTGCCAGCAGTTTATTTGGCGGTGGGGCCATGAACACTGAAGCTTTCTTT. As protein: CASSLFGGGAMNTEAFF.

The chain combines TRBV7-9 with TRBJ2-1; 13 nucleotides line up with TRBD2. The CDR3 spans 17 residues. Losses at the gene ends were 5 bases for V and 2 bases for J; bases not matched to a gene: 6. Germline loops: CDR1 SEHNR, CDR2 FQNEAQ (reference sequence). Here the CDR3 reads CASSLGGLAGTYNEQFF. In DNA form, the CDR3 reads TGTGCCAGCAGCCTGGGGGGACTAGCGGGGACCTACAATGAGCAGTTCTTC.

This chain links TRBV4-2 with TRBJ1-1; the D is unclear. The CDR3 spans 14 residues. In germline, CDR1 is LGHNA, CDR2 YNFKEQ. Trimming left V 1 base short and J 1 base short, with 7 bases between. The CDR3 bases are TGTGCCAGCAGCCAAGGGCAGCCGAACACTGAAGCTTTCTTT. Its translation: CASSQGQPNTEAFF.